This entry is about one TCR beta chain. The J segment lost 3 bases and the V segment lost 5 bases, leaving 9 bases of the junction unmatched. CDR3 length: 17 residues. Germline CDR1 SGHNT, CDR2 YYREEE (reference sequence). These data belong to a study of blood T cell repertoires in COVID-19. Study at large: Whether acute or convalescent, the COVID-19 samples came from the United States, Italy and Spain. The cDNA or gDNA used as material had been derived from T cells, B-cell-depleted T cells, or PBMCs.

As handled by the study authors: Scientists estimated how many nucleated cells there were by amplifying reference gene primers. Method: immunoSEQ multiplex PCR; TCRdb's copy keeps in-frame clones and lacks some. The V and J calls and clone size were taken over from that table, and D and trimming were inferred from the DNA. The sample shows over 85,000 clones, 80% to 90% of them seen only once. The chain links TRBV5-4 to TRBJ2-1; 12 bases are shared with TRBD2. This TCR came from a human donor in a cohort sampled during active COVID-19. The source material was peripheral blood. The DNA of the CDR3 is TGTGCCAGCAGATCGATGGCTAGCGGGGGGGTCTACAATGAGCAGTTCTTC. Amino acids: CASRSMASGGVYNEQFF.